This TCR beta chain was observed in a study of monozygotic twins with inflammatory bowel disease. This CDR3 has 12 amino acids. Germline CDR1 reads SNHLY; CDR2 reads FYNNEI. Using the 5' RACE reads, TCRdb records one entry per CDR3 protein without DNA. The sample totals about 210,000 distinct CDR3 sequences; its top ten clones hold 1.6%. Sequenced: blood. This chain connects TRBV2 to TRBJ2-7. The TCR comes from a human donor with ulcerative colitis or Crohn's disease, or a healthy co-twin of an affected twin (not recorded which). The CDR3: CASSAGGYEQYF.